The clone carrying this T cell receptor beta chain was counted between two and nine times. The sample comes from a study of T cell changes during pregnancy in multiple sclerosis. Germline CDR1 and CDR2: SQVTM and ANQGSEA. There are 12 residues in the CDR3. V lost 7 bases, J lost 1 base, and 11 bases lay in between. Data came from immunoSEQ multiplex PCR; TCRdb stores just in-frame clones and leaves some out. The sample holds tens of thousands of clones, more than 75% seen once. This clonotype was obtained from a female donor with multiple sclerosis, enrolled in a pregnancy study. The genes are TRBV29-1 and TRBJ2-7, with D perhaps matching TRBD1 (6 bases). Material: CD8+ T cells from peripheral blood mononuclear cells, obtained before pregnancy. The CDR3 bases are TGCAGCGGTAACAGGGATTCCTACGAGCAGTACTTC. Amino acids: CSGNRDSYEQYF.